The 15 T cell receptor beta chains below all came from one sample that was sequenced in a study of shared clonotypes between healthy human individuals. Clones were read by immunoSEQ multiplex PCR, and TCRdb kept only the in-frame ones, dropping some. The sample comprises around 200,000 clones, approximately 70% of which are singletons, and roughly 10% rests with the top ten. The sequencing input was memory CD4+ T cells sorted from blood. The subset was: CD45RA-negative fraction. These receptors were taken from a young man in good health.

The chain couples TRBV18 to TRBJ2-2; no clear D gene. Germline values: CDR1 KGHSH, CDR2 LQKENI. This CDR3 contains 12 residues. Trimming removed 8 bases from V and 7 bases from J, with 11 bases in between. CDR3 sequence (DNA): TGTGCCAGCCATCCGATGGGCGGGGAGCTGTTTTTT. Its protein is CASHPMGGELFF.

This rearrangement joins TRBV6-1 to TRBJ2-5; 8 bases agree with TRBD2. With 3 bases clipped from V and 4 bases from J, the junction kept 4 bases outside the gene matches. The CDR3 has 14 residues. Per germline, CDR1 MNHNS and CDR2 SASEGT. The CDR3 DNA reads as TGTGCCAGCAGTGACGGGCTAGCGGGAGAGACCCAGTACTTC. Translating it yields CASSDGLAGETQYF.

In this sample, this clone turned up once. Sequence at one end of the junction differs from germline and may be a read error. CDR3 coding DNA: TGTGCCAGCAGTGAAACGGTCACGGGGGGTGGGATGGGCTTC. This encodes CASSETVTGGGMGF. The chain recombines TRBV2 with TRBJ2-4; 7 bases line up with TRBD2. Germline CDR1 SNHLY, CDR2 FYNNEI. This CDR3 is 14 amino acids long.

The V gene is TRBV10-3, the J gene TRBJ2-5; 9 bases are a match to TRBD1. J lost 4 bases, V lost 10 bases, and 10 bases had no gene match. Per germline, CDR1 ENHRY and CDR2 SYGVKD. The length of the CDR3 is 14 residues. The CDR3 reads CATSGTGYRETQYF. The CDR3 bases are TGTGCCACCTCAGGGACAGGGTATCGAGAGACCCAGTACTTC.

This clone was counted ten times or more. The V call is TRBV9, the J call TRBJ2-3; unclear D gene. CDR3 length equals 14 residues. Germline-derived CDR1 and CDR2 are SGDLS and YYNGEE. Trimming stripped 0 bases from V and 8 bases from J, with 13 bases between. The CDR3: CASSVEPGLATQYF. The CDR3 DNA is TGTGCCAGCAGCGTAGAGCCGGGCTTAGCTACGCAGTATTTT.

This chain connects TRBV4-1 to TRBJ2-1; TRBD2 matches at 11 bases. J gave up 5 bases and V 0 bases, and 6 bases lay outside the gene matches. Germline V gene lookup returns CDR1 MGHRA and CDR2 YSYEKL. This CDR3 has 17 amino acids. The CDR3 is CASSQDEGTSGDNEQFF. The CDR3 coding sequence is TGCGCCAGCAGCCAAGATGAGGGGACTAGCGGTGACAATGAGCAGTTCTTC.

The chain carries TRBV27 and TRBJ2-1; TRBD2 matches at 8 bases. V lost 6 bases and J lost 6; bases outside the gene matches: 4. Germline assignment: CDR1 MNHEY and CDR2 SMNVEV (reference sequence). The length of the CDR3 is 13 residues. Here the CDR3 DNA reads TGTGCCAGCAGCGAGCGGGAGAGCAATGAGCAGTTCTTC. The encoded protein is CASSERESNEQFF.

The rearrangement joins TRBV6-6 to TRBJ1-1; D uncertain. Trimming stripped 8 bases from V and 1 base from J, with 8 bases between. CDR3 length: 12 residues. Looked up from germline, CDR1 is MNHNY and CDR2 is SVGAGI (reference sequence). DNA for the CDR3: TGTGCCAGCTCTTGGGGGAACACTGAAGCTTTCTTT. Its protein product is CASSWGNTEAFF.

This chain's CDR3 is CASSTGPPNYGYTF. CDR3 sequence (DNA): TGCGCCAGCAGCACTGGACCACCTAACTATGGCTACACCTTC. V and J are TRBV5-1 and TRBJ1-2; D gene ambiguous. CDR3 length equals 14 residues. Germline lookup yields CDR1 SGHRS and CDR2 YFSETQ. V lost 4 bases and J lost 0, with 10 bases in between. Using reference TRBV5-1 and TRBJ1-2 for the parts outside the CDR3, the full variable domain is KAGVTQTPRYLIKTRGQQVTLSCSPISGHRSVSWYQQTPGQGLQFLFEYFSETQRNKGNFPGRFSGRQFSNSRSEMNVSTLELGDSALYLCASSTGPPNYGYTFGSGTRLTVV.

This rearrangement joins TRBV10-3 to TRBJ2-1, with TRBD1 matching over 9 bases. V dropped 8 bases and J dropped 0; count of bases not matched to a gene: 17. CDR3 length: 19 residues. The V gene's germline CDR1 is ENHRY and CDR2 SYGVKD. The CDR3 here is CAIRGPGQGPPSSYNEQFF. The CDR3 DNA reads as TGTGCCATCCGTGGACCGGGACAGGGACCACCTAGCTCCTACAATGAGCAGTTCTTC.

V usage is TRBV5-5 and J usage is TRBJ1-3; TRBD1 is a possible D gene (5 bases). This CDR3 is 14 amino acids long. V lost 1 base and J lost 3, with 8 bases in between. Germline lookup yields CDR1 SGHKS and CDR2 YYEKEE (reference sequence). This chain's CDR3 is CASSLWGNGNTIYF. As DNA, the CDR3 is TGTGCCAGCAGCTTGTGGGGGAATGGAAACACCATATATTTT.

This clone was detected only a few times. The chain is built from TRBV28 and TRBJ1-1; D is perhaps TRBD1 (5 bases). Germline V lookup: CDR1 MDHEN, CDR2 SYDVKM. Trimming took off 9 bases at V and 3 bases at J, with 14 bases between the two ends. The CDR3 is made up of 13 amino acids. This chain's CDR3 is CASAGTAYTEAFF. The CDR3 DNA sequence: TGTGCCAGTGCCGGGACGGCCTACACTGAAGCTTTCTTT. The complete variable domain, with remaining parts taken from reference TRBV28 and TRBJ1-1, reads DVKVTQSSRYLVKRTGEKVFLECVQDMDHENMFWYRQDPGLGLRLIYFSYDVKMKEKGDIPEGYSVSREKKERFSLILESASTNQTSMYLCASAGTAYTEAFFGQGTRLTVV.

The gene calls are TRBV1 and TRBJ2-7; the table calls TRBD2, which could not be checked here. TRBV1 is reported as a pseudogene. CDR3 length equals 16 residues. The CDR3 region has the DNA TGCACCAGCAGCCGAGACTCCGAGCGATGCCCCTACGAGCAGTACTTC. Protein product: CTSSRDSERCPYEQYF.

The chain couples TRBV7-2 to TRBJ1-4; D possibly corresponds to TRBD1 (5 bases). The CDR3 is 15 amino acids. The germline gives CDR1 SGHTA, CDR2 FQGNSA. V lost 5 bases to trimming and J lost 7 bases, with 17 bases between them. CDR3 region: CASSPRQRGSEKLFF. The CDR3 DNA reads TGTGCCAGCAGCCCCAGACAGAGGGGAAGTGAAAAACTGTTTTTT.

The gene calls are TRBV28 and TRBJ2-1; 7 bases agree with TRBD2. The CDR3 is 14 amino acids. The V gene end was trimmed by 5 bases and the J gene end by 6 bases; junction bases not matched to a gene: 7. Germline CDR1 MDHEN, CDR2 SYDVKM. Here the CDR3 reads CASSDRGSRNEQFF. DNA for the CDR3: TGTGCCAGCAGTGACCGCGGGAGCCGCAATGAGCAGTTCTTC.